Below, 28 T cell receptor beta chains from the same sample are listed, as sequenced in a study of CD8 T cells in ankylosing spondylitis. TCRdb reprocessed the 5' RACE reads via MiXCR and lists one record per CDR3 protein. The repertoire has around 120,000 distinct CDR3 sequences, around 9.7% of them found once; the top ten carry more than 3%. Sequencing was done on a sample of blood, either unsorted or a sorted T cell fraction (not recorded which). These receptors were collected from a male donor with ankylosing spondylitis or in good health (not recorded which).

This clonotype was recorded many times. V and J are TRBV6-6 and TRBJ2-7; D is ambiguous. The CDR3 extends over 13 amino acids. Germline V lookup: CDR1 MNHNY, CDR2 SVGAGI (reference sequence). V shed 7 bases and J shed 0 bases, with 10 bases lying between them. Written as DNA, the CDR3 is TGTGCCAGCAAATCTCCGAGCTCCTACGAGCAGTACTTC. This encodes CASKSPSSYEQYF.

This clonotype showed up many times. The chain links TRBV9 to TRBJ2-7, with 12 bases identical to TRBD1. Germline CDR1 SGDLS, CDR2 YYNGEE. The CDR3 is 18 residues long. V shed 0 bases, J shed 2 bases, and the junction held 9 bases outside the gene matches. In DNA, the CDR3 is TGTGCCAGCAGCGTAGATCAGTTTGGGGACAGGGGGCCCTACGAGCAGTACTTC. As protein: CASSVDQFGDRGPYEQYF.

Many counts were recorded for this clonotype. This sequence joins TRBV5-1 and TRBJ2-3; D gene unclear. Germline CDR1 SGHRS, CDR2 YFSETQ. Between the trimmed V and J ends, which lost 0 bases and 6 bases, there was a span of 14 bases. CDR3 length: 15 residues. The chain's CDR3 is CASSLGHQGSDTQYF. The CDR3 nucleotides read TGCGCCAGCAGCTTGGGACATCAAGGGTCGGATACGCAGTATTTT.

The sample holds many counts of this clonotype. The chain recombines TRBV7-9 with TRBJ2-3; 11 bases line up with TRBD2. CDR1 SEHNR and CDR2 FQNEAQ come from the germline V gene (reference sequence). The V segment lost 5 bases and the J segment 4 bases; nucleotides outside the gene matches: 8. The CDR3 totals 16 residues. Here the CDR3 DNA reads TGTGCCAGCAGCCGAATAGCGGGAGGGCCCGCAGATACGCAGTATTTT. It translates to CASSRIAGGPADTQYF.

This clonotype was seen a few times. The CDR3 DNA reads as TGCAGTGCTCCCCCGGCGGGAGGTATAAGCACAGATACGCAGTATTTT. Protein product: CSAPPAGGISTDTQYF. The chain links TRBV20-1 to TRBJ2-3, with 8 bases fitting TRBD2. The CDR3 spans 16 residues. Trimming took 5 bases from V and 0 from J; bases not matched to a gene: 10. CDR1 is DFQATT and CDR2 is SNEGSKA in the germline V gene (reference sequence).

This clonotype occurred many times. The chain carries TRBV29-1 and TRBJ1-1; TRBD1 might be the D (5 bases). Germline assignment: CDR1 SQVTM and CDR2 ANQGSEA. This CDR3 comprises 15 residues. Trimming cost V 6 bases and J 1 base, with 18 bases left between them. The CDR3 is CSVGLRQTKNTEAFF. The CDR3 DNA reads as TGCAGCGTGGGACTTCGACAGACGAAGAACACTGAAGCTTTCTTT.

This clonotype was counted many times. The chain joins TRBV4-1 to TRBJ1-2; TRBD1 is a possible D gene (5 bases). Germline V gives CDR1 MGHRA, CDR2 YSYEKL. V shed 4 bases and J shed 2 bases, with 17 bases lying between them. The CDR3 loop spans 16 amino acids. CDR3 nucleotides: TGCGCCAGCAGCCCCGGGACGGCTAACGAGAACTATGGCTACACCTTC. Its translation: CASSPGTANENYGYTF.

On this clonotype itself: The junction shows a germline mismatch at one end, possibly a read error. The chain couples TRBV2 to TRBJ2-1, with TRBD2 identical over 9 bases. The length of the CDR3 is 18 residues. Germline CDR1 SNHLY, CDR2 FYNNEI. The CDR3 DNA reads as TGTACCAGCTGTTTACTAGCGGGCCCTAAACTTCGATACAATGAGCAGTTCTTC. Translation: CTSCLLAGPKLRYNEQFF.

This clonotype was seen ten or more times. The chain links TRBV12-3 or TRBV12-4 to TRBJ1-2, with 7 bases fitting TRBD1. V was clipped by 6 bases and J by 3 bases; unmatched bases: 4. The length of the CDR3 is 13 residues. Here the CDR3 DNA reads TGTGCCAGCAGGACGACAGGGTACTATGGCTACACCTTC. Amino acids: CASRTTGYYGYTF.

This chain uses TRBV28 with TRBJ1-6; 9 bases line up with TRBD1. The CDR3 extends over 12 amino acids. Germline lookup yields CDR1 MDHEN and CDR2 SYDVKM. With V trimmed by 10 bases and J by 14 bases, 9 bases remained unmatched. This chain's CDR3 is CATRGTGWALHF. CDR3 nucleotides: TGTGCCACTAGGGGGACAGGGTGGGCCCTCCACTTT.

The sample holds many counts of this clonotype. The chain has TRBV12-3 or TRBV12-4 and TRBJ2-4; D remains unclear. The CDR3 runs to 14 residues. Between the trimmed V and J ends, which lost 2 bases and 5 bases, there was a span of 10 bases. The CDR3 spells CASSLSVGQNIQYF. CDR3 nucleotide sequence: TGTGCCAGCAGTTTATCGGTAGGCCAAAACATTCAGTACTTC.

In this sample, this clonotype turned up many times. This rearrangement joins TRBV28 to TRBJ1-3; D uncertain. The CDR3 runs to 16 residues. CDR1 MDHEN and CDR2 SYDVKM come from the germline V gene. The germline V and J ends were trimmed by 4 bases and 4 bases, with 17 bases remaining between them. CDR3 coding DNA: TGTGCCAGCAGTTCCCCGTCAGGTTTTCAGGGAAACACCATATATTTT. Its translation: CASSSPSGFQGNTIYF.

In this sample, this clonotype turned up many times. V usage is TRBV11-1 and J usage is TRBJ2-4, with 10 bases lining up with TRBD1. Germline V gene sequence: CDR1 SGHAT, CDR2 FQDESV (reference sequence). V lost 1 base and J lost 6; bases outside the gene matches: 12. There are 18 residues in the CDR3. The CDR3 sequence: CASSLETGGGLAVNIQYF. CDR3 coding DNA: TGTGCCAGCAGCTTAGAGACAGGGGGCGGACTAGCAGTAAACATTCAGTACTTC.

This clonotype was counted a few times. The chain employs TRBV3-1 and TRBJ2-1, with 13 nucleotides matching TRBD2. The J segment lost 7 bases and the V segment lost 0 bases, leaving 9 bases of the junction unmatched. Germline CDR1 reads LGHDT; CDR2 reads YNNKEL (reference sequence). CDR3 length equals 18 residues. CDR3 nucleotides: TGTGCCAGCAGCCAAGATCTTTTAACTAGCGGGAGGGGAAATGAGCAGTTCTTC. Amino acids: CASSQDLLTSGRGNEQFF.

The chain uses TRBV20-1 and TRBJ2-3; either TRBD1 or TRBD2 may fit D (6 bases each). The V end was cut by 1 base, the J end by 0 bases, with 11 bases between. Germline lookup yields CDR1 DFQATT and CDR2 SNEGSKA (reference sequence). The CDR3 contains 15 residues. CDR3 in amino acids: CSARGWGASTDTQYF. As DNA, the CDR3 is TGCAGTGCTAGAGGATGGGGGGCCAGCACAGATACGCAGTATTTT.

This clonotype was seen ten or more times. The V gene is TRBV5-1, the J gene TRBJ1-5; 9 bases align to TRBD1. This CDR3 spans 14 amino acids. The ends lost 3 bases at V and 2 bases at J; junction bases unmatched: 0. The germline gives CDR1 SGHRS, CDR2 YFSETQ. The CDR3 DNA sequence: TGCGCCAGCAGCTGGACAGGGGGCAATCAGCCCCAGCATTTT. Translated: CASSWTGGNQPQHF. Based on the CDR3 plus reference TRBV5-1 and TRBJ1-5, the full variable domain is KAGVTQTPRYLIKTRGQQVTLSCSPISGHRSVSWYQQTPGQGLQFLFEYFSETQRNKGNFPGRFSGRQFSNSRSEMNVSTLELGDSALYLCASSWTGGNQPQHFGDGTRLSIL.

The chain recombines TRBV18 with TRBJ2-7; 12 bases line up with TRBD2. V lost 4 bases, J lost 4 bases, and 5 bases stayed unmatched. The germline V gene has CDR1 KGHSH and CDR2 LQKENI. The CDR3 has 15 residues. CDR3 nucleotide sequence: TGTGCCAGCTCACGGTCGGGACTAGCGGGTTACGAGCAGTACTTC. This encodes CASSRSGLAGYEQYF. The complete variable domain, with remaining parts taken from reference TRBV18 and TRBJ2-7, reads NAGVMQNPRHLVRRRGQEARLRCSPMKGHSHVYWYRQLPEEGLKFMVYLQKENIIDESGMPKERFSAEFPKEGPSILRIQQVVRGDSAAYFCASSRSGLAGYEQYFGPGTRLTVT.

V and J are TRBV14 and TRBJ1-3; maybe TRBD1 (6 bases). Trimming pared 3 bases from V and 0 bases from J, leaving 9 bases between. Germline CDR1 reads SGHDN; CDR2 reads FVKESK. The CDR3 is made up of 15 amino acids. This CDR3 is CASSHRQDSGNTIYF. For the CDR3, the DNA is TGTGCCAGCAGCCACCGACAGGACTCTGGAAACACCATATATTTT.

This clonotype was observed a few times. This chain links TRBV6-2 or TRBV6-3 with TRBJ2-1; TRBD2 agrees at 14 bases. V shed 8 bases, J shed 0 bases, and the junction held 3 bases outside the gene matches. The germline CDR1 and CDR2 sequences are MNHEY and SVGEGT. The CDR3 runs to 16 residues. In nucleotides, the CDR3 is TGTGCCAGCGGGACTAGCGGGAGTAACTCCTACAATGAGCAGTTCTTC. Protein product: CASGTSGSNSYNEQFF.

V and J are TRBV5-1 and TRBJ2-1, with D perhaps TRBD2 (5 bases). V gave up 0 bases and J gave up 9 bases, with 13 bases separating them. CDR1 is SGHRS, CDR2 YFSETQ, per germline. This CDR3 is 14 amino acids long. CDR3 residues: CASSLALETTEQFF. The DNA for the CDR3 is TGCGCCAGCAGCTTGGCACTAGAAACTACTGAGCAGTTCTTC.

This clonotype appeared many times. The chain carries TRBV10-3 and TRBJ2-7; 11 bases fit TRBD2. The CDR3 runs 16 residues. The germline V gene encodes CDR1 ENHRY and CDR2 SYGVKD. V lost 0 bases to trimming and J lost 7 bases; unmatched junction nucleotides: 8. The CDR3 DNA sequence: TGTGCCATCAGTGAGTCGAAACTAGCGGGAGAGCGGGAGCAGTACTTC. This encodes CAISESKLAGEREQYF.

This clonotype showed up many times. This chain uses TRBV5-1 with TRBJ2-5, with TRBD2 matching 9 bases. Per germline, CDR1 SGHRS and CDR2 YFSETQ. J was trimmed by 1 base and V by 4 bases; bases with no gene match: 8. This CDR3 contains 16 residues. The CDR3 is CASSLGTSRSQETQYF. CDR3 nucleotides: TGCGCCAGCAGCCTAGGGACTAGCAGGTCCCAAGAGACCCAGTACTTC.

At least ten counts were recorded for this clonotype. The rearrangement uses TRBV7-2 and TRBJ2-3; 8 bases align to TRBD2. Unmatched junction bases numbered 15, after V lost 8 bases and J lost 5 bases. The CDR3 is 16 residues long. CDR1 and CDR2 (germline): SGHTA, FQGNSA. CDR3 protein: CASLIVAGGQGDTQYF. The CDR3 coding sequence is TGTGCCAGCCTTATTGTGGCGGGAGGTCAGGGAGATACGCAGTATTTT.

This clonotype was found many times. The rearrangement links TRBV29-1 to TRBJ2-1; a weak D match, TRBD2 (5 bases). The CDR3 has 14 residues. With 2 bases removed from V and 5 bases from J, the gap between germline ends came to 13 bases. Germline V gene data show CDR1 as SQVTM and CDR2 as ANQGSEA. In nucleotides, the CDR3 is TGCAGCGTTGAAAGGAGGCTTGTCGACAATGAGCAGTTCTTC. This sequence encodes CSVERRLVDNEQFF.

This clonotype has a single count. V and J are TRBV12-3 or TRBV12-4 and TRBJ1-4; 9 bases agree with TRBD1. The CDR3 runs 15 residues. V lost 7 bases to trimming and J lost 6 bases; unmatched junction nucleotides: 9. CDR3 bases: TGTGCCAGCACTAGAATGGACAGGGGCCATGAAAAACTGTTTTTT. Translating it yields CASTRMDRGHEKLFF.

Many counts were recorded for this clonotype. The chain uses TRBV12-3 or TRBV12-4 and TRBJ2-6, with a tentative D call TRBD1 (6 bases). V lost 6 bases to trimming and J lost 6 bases, with 18 bases between them. This CDR3 is built from 16 residues. CDR3 sequence reads: CASRTDRLVEANVLTF. DNA of the CDR3: TGTGCCAGCAGAACCGACAGGTTGGTTGAGGCCAACGTCCTGACTTTC.

This clonotype appeared once. The rearrangement uses TRBV6-4 and TRBJ1-5; D is unresolved. Germline V gene data show CDR1 as MRHNA and CDR2 as SNTAGT. Trimming removed 4 bases from V and 0 bases from J, with 4 bases in between. The CDR3 is 13 residues long. CDR3 protein: CASSVFSNQPQHF. The DNA of the CDR3 is TGTGCCAGCAGTGTCTTTAGCAATCAGCCCCAGCATTTT.

This clonotype has at least ten counts. The V and J genes are TRBV7-2 and TRBJ2-7; the D gene could be TRBD1 or TRBD2 (5 bases each). The ends were cut back, 5 bases at V and 2 bases at J, with 16 bases in the middle. Germline-derived CDR1 and CDR2 are SGHTA and FQGNSA. The CDR3 is 15 residues long. This CDR3 reads CASSTLPGTAYEQYF. The CDR3 coding sequence is TGTGCCAGCAGCACCCTTCCCGGGACCGCCTACGAGCAGTACTTC.